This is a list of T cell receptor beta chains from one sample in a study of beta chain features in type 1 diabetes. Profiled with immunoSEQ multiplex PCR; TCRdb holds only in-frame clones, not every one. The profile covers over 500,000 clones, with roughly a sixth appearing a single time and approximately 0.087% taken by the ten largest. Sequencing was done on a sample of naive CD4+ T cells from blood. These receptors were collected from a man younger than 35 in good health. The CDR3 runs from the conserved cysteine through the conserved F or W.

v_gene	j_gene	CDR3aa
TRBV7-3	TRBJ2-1	CASSTSSGSSYNEQFF
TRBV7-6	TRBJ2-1	CASSLALGQGGNEQFF
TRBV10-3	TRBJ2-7	CAIKEVQNTYEQYF
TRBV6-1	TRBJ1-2	CASRAPSYGYTF
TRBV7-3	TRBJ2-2	CASSSKPTGELFF
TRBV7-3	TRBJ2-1	CASSSQGVSYNEQFF
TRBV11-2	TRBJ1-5	CASSLGRGNQPQHF
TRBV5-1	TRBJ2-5	CASGTNPNQETQYF
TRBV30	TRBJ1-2	CAGGQGRRDNYGYTF
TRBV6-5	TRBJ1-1	CASSYGKNTEAFF
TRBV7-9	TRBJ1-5	CASSSWDGGAYQPQHF
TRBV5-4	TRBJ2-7	CASSPLGGTLLYEQYF
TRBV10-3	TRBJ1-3	CAIRQGATGNTIYF
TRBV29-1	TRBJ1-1	CSVFRDRNTEAFF
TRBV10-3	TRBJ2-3	CAISEGRDTQYF
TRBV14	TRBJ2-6	CASSQLGQGIFSSGANVLTF
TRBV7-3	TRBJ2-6	CASSVLGEAGANVLTF
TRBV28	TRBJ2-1	CATRDRVRVDEQFF
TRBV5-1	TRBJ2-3	CASRGGASTDTQYF
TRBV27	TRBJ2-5	CASSLRGGGETQYF
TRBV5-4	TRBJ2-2	CASSLGRRKGPGELFF
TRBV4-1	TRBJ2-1	CASSLQAGTEQFF
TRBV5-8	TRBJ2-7	CASSLVLPGHSYEQYF
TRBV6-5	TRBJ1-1	CASSYKKGGTEAFF
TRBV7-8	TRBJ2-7	CASSADSLYEQYF
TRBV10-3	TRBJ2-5	CATLPASSVETQYF